This TCR beta chain was found in a study of blood T cell repertoires in COVID-19. Study at large: Samples of COVID-19 (acute and convalescent) were obtained from the United States, Italy and Spain. From T cells, B-cell-depleted T cells, or PBMCs came the material, which was cDNA or gDNA.

As handled by the study authors: Estimation of nucleated cell counts was performed using reference gene primer amplification. Measured with immunoSEQ multiplex PCR; TCRdb has only the in-frame clones, and not every one. That table supplies the V and J calls and clone size; D and trimming were determined from the DNA. The top ten clones hold about 6% of a sample with approximately 200,000 clones, approximately 87% of them seen once. Germline V gene data show CDR1 as LGHDT and CDR2 as YNNKEL (reference sequence). CDR3 length equals 13 residues. V gave up 5 bases and J gave up 5 bases, with 12 bases separating them. In its sample, this clone was seen once.

Sequenced input: peripheral blood. The receptor's source is a man aged 55-75 years who had recovered from COVID-19. The chain joins TRBV3-1 (or the pseudogene TRBV3-2) to TRBJ1-2; D is unclear. CDR3: CASSSRLDYGYTF. Here the CDR3 DNA reads TGTGCCAGCAGCTCCCGACTGGATTATGGCTACACCTTC.